The 25 T cell receptor beta chains presented below share a single source sample, sequenced in a study of Graves' ophthalmopathy and Graves' hyperthyroidism. TCR beta CDR3 amplification used RNA transcripts. The authors performed first-round RT-PCR with HTBI primers and then a second-round multiplex PCR. Using its own MiXCR run on the multiplex PCR reads, TCRdb lists one record per CDR3 protein. The sample holds hundreds of thousands of distinct CDR3 sequences; over 20% are singletons and the top ten take 2.5% to 3.5%. The sample taken for sequencing was peripheral blood. The receptors were gathered from a young woman with stable Graves' hyperthyroidism.

The chain recombines TRBV6-2 or TRBV6-3 with TRBJ1-1; 8 bases fit TRBD1. Unmatched junction bases numbered 10, after V lost 2 bases and J lost 5 bases. Germline CDR1 and CDR2: MNHEY and SVGEGT. The CDR3 sequence is 16 residues long. In nucleotides, the CDR3 is TGTGCCAGCAGTTACACTTACCGGGACAGGAGAACTGAAGCTTTCTTT. Translating gives CASSYTYRDRRTEAFF.

Ten or more counts support this clonotype. V and J are TRBV6-2 or TRBV6-3 and TRBJ1-2; D is unresolved. V was shortened by 2 bases and J by 2 bases, with 12 bases between the two germline ends. The CDR3 has 15 amino acids. From germline, CDR1 is MNHEY and CDR2 SVGEGT. Written as DNA, the CDR3 is TGTGCCAGCAGTTACCCTATCCAGGCCAACTATGGCTACACCTTC. As protein: CASSYPIQANYGYTF.

V gene TRBV6-1 combines with J gene TRBJ1-6; D remains ambiguous. Germline CDR1 is MNHNS and CDR2 is SASEGT. The CDR3 runs to 13 residues. The germline V and J ends were trimmed by 2 bases and 12 bases, with 11 bases remaining between them. CDR3 protein: CASSEIWIEPLHF. The DNA of the CDR3 is TGTGCCAGCAGTGAAATTTGGATCGAACCCCTCCACTTT.

Only a few counts were recorded for this clonotype. This chain connects TRBV4-3 to TRBJ2-5; weak D call: TRBD1 (5 bases). The V and J ends lost 1 base and 5 bases respectively, with 14 bases between them. The CDR3 has 15 amino acids. The germline CDR1 and CDR2 sequences are LGHNA and YSLEER. The DNA for the CDR3 is TGCGCCAGCAGCCAAGGTCCAGGGTCGGCGGAGACCCAGTACTTC. Protein product: CASSQGPGSAETQYF.

The chain links TRBV29-1 to TRBJ1-1, with TRBD1 as a possible D gene (6 bases). Germline values: CDR1 SQVTM, CDR2 ANQGSEA. V dropped 7 bases and J dropped 6 bases, with 15 bases sitting between them. The CDR3 extends over 12 amino acids. CDR3 protein: CSARGGGPEAFF. The CDR3 DNA sequence: TGCAGCGCCCGAGGTGGGGGCCCTGAAGCTTTCTTT.

This clonotype was observed many times. The rearrangement uses TRBV6-2 or TRBV6-3 and TRBJ2-3; no clear D gene. The CDR3 has 12 residues. V shed 5 bases and J shed 3 bases, with 6 bases lying between them. Germline CDR1 MNHEY, CDR2 SVGEGT. The CDR3 nucleotides are TGTGCCAGCAGTGACGGTACAGATACGCAGTATTTT. Protein sequence: CASSDGTDTQYF.

This clonotype came up many times. The V call is TRBV24-1, the J call TRBJ2-5; 7 positions match TRBD1. Per germline, CDR1 KGHDR and CDR2 SFDVKD. This CDR3 region has 15 residues. V was clipped by 1 base and J by 2 bases; unmatched bases: 3. CDR3 amino acids: CATSDFGTDQETQYF. The CDR3 DNA follows: TGTGCCACCAGTGATTTCGGGACAGATCAAGAGACCCAGTACTTC.

This clonotype was detected many times. A read error is likely, as this CDR3 ends without the conserved phenylalanine or tryptophan. The chain recombines TRBV19 with TRBJ2-7; no definite D call. Germline-derived CDR1 and CDR2 are LNHDA and SQIVND (reference sequence). The CDR3 extends over 15 amino acids. Trimming removed 5 bases at V and 4 bases at J, with 18 bases between. CDR3 loop: CASSLRVDRSYEQYL. The CDR3, as DNA: TGTGCCAGTAGTCTTCGGGTGGACCGTTCATACGAGCAGTACCTC.

The chain recombines TRBV20-1 with TRBJ1-3; 9 nucleotides line up with TRBD1. CDR1 is DFQATT, CDR2 SNEGSKA, per germline (reference sequence). The V gene end was trimmed by 0 bases and the J gene end by 4 bases; junction bases not matched to a gene: 7. The CDR3 is 16 residues long. CDR3 coding DNA: TGCAGTGCTAGAGATCGGACAGGGGAACAAGGAAACACCATATATTTT. It encodes CSARDRTGEQGNTIYF.

The sample holds many counts of this clonotype. J is TRBJ2-4 and V is TRBV7-9, with unresolved D. Deletions cut 3 bases from V and 5 bases from J, with 8 bases between. This CDR3 is 13 amino acids long. CDR1 is SEHNR, CDR2 FQNEAQ, per germline (reference sequence). CDR3 region: CASSFGRQNIQYF. The CDR3 coding sequence is TGTGCCAGCAGCTTCGGCAGACAAAACATTCAGTACTTC.

The V call is TRBV11-1, the J call TRBJ1-2; 8 nucleotides match TRBD1. The CDR3 runs to 16 residues. From germline, CDR1 is SGHAT and CDR2 FQDESV (reference sequence). Unmatched junction bases numbered 10, after V lost 5 bases and J lost 2 bases. The CDR3: CASSQEWTGRNYGYTF. CDR3 in DNA: TGTGCCAGCAGCCAAGAGTGGACAGGGCGAAACTATGGCTACACCTTC.

A few counts support this clonotype. V usage is TRBV30 and J usage is TRBJ1-1; D remains unclear. V was pared by 1 base and J by 6 bases, with 6 bases between. The CDR3 spans 11 residues. CDR1 is GTSNPN and CDR2 is SVGIG in the germline V gene (reference sequence). In nucleotides, the CDR3 is TGTGCCTGGAGTGCCTTGCCTGAAGCTTTCTTT. Translation: CAWSALPEAFF.

This clonotype came up many times. The V and J genes are TRBV15 and TRBJ1-3; unclear D gene. The CDR3 loop spans 15 amino acids. Per the germline V gene, CDR1 is LNHNV and CDR2 is YYDKDF (reference sequence). V was shortened by 0 bases and J by 4 bases, with 10 bases between the two germline ends. The CDR3 DNA sequence: TGTGCCACCAGCAGAGATCGGCAGGTCGGAAACACCATATATTTT. As protein: CATSRDRQVGNTIYF.

The rearrangement joins TRBV6-1 to TRBJ1-1; 9 bases agree with TRBD1. CDR1 and CDR2 from the germline V gene are MNHNS and SASEGT. The J segment lost 1 base and the V segment lost 4 bases, leaving 4 bases of the junction unmatched. The CDR3 is made up of 15 amino acids. For the CDR3, the DNA is TGTGCCAGCAGTGCCCGACAGGGGGGGAACACTGAAGCTTTCTTT. Amino acids: CASSARQGGNTEAFF.

At least ten counts were recorded for this clonotype. The CDR3 DNA reads as TGTGCCATCACCCCGGGACATACGAACACTGAAGCTTTCTTT. Its protein product is CAITPGHTNTEAFF. The rearrangement uses TRBV10-3 and TRBJ1-1, with a weak D call TRBD1 (6 bases). V lost 7 bases, J lost 1 base, and 13 bases lay in between. The germline V gene has CDR1 ENHRY and CDR2 SYGVKD. The CDR3 has 14 residues.

Many counts were recorded for this clonotype. The rearrangement uses TRBV27 and TRBJ1-2, with D unclear. V was cut by 6 bases and J by 3 bases, with 14 bases left in between. CDR3 length: 14 amino acids. CDR1 and CDR2 from the germline V gene are MNHEY and SMNVEV (reference sequence). The CDR3 nucleotides are TGTGCCAGCAGCGCGGATCAAGGATACTATGGCTACACCTTC. This encodes CASSADQGYYGYTF.

This clonotype came up many times. The V call is TRBV12-3 or TRBV12-4, the J call TRBJ1-3; 7 nucleotides align to TRBD1. Germline trimming cut 5 bases from V and 2 bases from J; bases unmatched to any gene: 6. This CDR3 is built from 15 residues. CDR3 sequence: CASSRQGIPGNTIYF. The CDR3 coding sequence is TGTGCCAGCAGTAGACAGGGTATCCCTGGAAACACCATATATTTT.

About this clonotype itself: The CDR3 does not end in the conserved phenylalanine or tryptophan, so this is likely a read error. The chain carries TRBV7-8 and TRBJ1-2; D might be TRBD1 (6 bases). The V end lost 5 bases, the J end lost 4 bases, and 14 bases lay between the germline ends. This CDR3 contains 14 residues. Germline V CDR1 and CDR2: SGHVS, FQNEAQ. CDR3 coding DNA: TGTGCCAGCAGCCCTGACAGGATGTTCTATGGCTACACCTGC. Amino acids: CASSPDRMFYGYTC.

This clonotype was observed many times. This chain links TRBV4-3 with TRBJ2-7; D is perhaps TRBD2 (6 bases). The germline V gene has CDR1 LGHNA and CDR2 YSLEER. V lost 0 bases and J 5 bases, leaving 14 bases between the germline ends. This CDR3 region has 15 residues. The CDR3 nucleotides read TGCGCCAGCAGCCAAGATTTCGGGAGTTTTCACGAGCAGTACTTC. Residues: CASSQDFGSFHEQYF.

A remark on this clonotype: This could be a read error, since a much larger clone is one nucleotide away. This chain uses TRBV2 with TRBJ1-1; D is unclear. Germline loops: CDR1 SNHLY, CDR2 FYNNEI. Trimming removed 4 bases from V and 3 bases from J, with 15 bases in between. This CDR3 region has 15 residues. The CDR3 region has the DNA TGTGCCAGCAGTGTTGGGCCCCTCCGGGACACTGAAGCTTTCTTT. Translated, it gives CASSVGPLRDTEAFF. The whole variable domain, filled in from reference TRBV2 and TRBJ1-1, reads EPEVTQTPSHQVTQMGQEVILRCVPISNHLYFYWYRQILGQKVEFLVSFYNNEISEKSEIFDDQFSVERPDGSNFTLKIRSTKLEDSAMYFCASSVGPLRDTEAFFGQGTRLTVV.

The rearrangement uses TRBV12-3 or TRBV12-4 and TRBJ1-2; maybe TRBD1 (5 bases). This CDR3 has 17 residues. Trimming shortened V by 3 bases and J by 4 bases, and 21 bases separated the two germline ends. The DNA for the CDR3 is TGTGCCAGCAGTTTGGATCCGGGGGGAGTGCGGAGCTATGGCTACACCTTC. It is translated as CASSLDPGGVRSYGYTF.

Concerning this clonotype itself: The junction does not match germline at one end; this may be a read error. The chain couples TRBV3-1 to TRBJ2-7, with D uncertain. Per the germline V gene, CDR1 is LGHDT and CDR2 is YNNKEL (reference sequence). The CDR3 is made up of 12 amino acids. The CDR3 loop is CASSPSGHEQYF. The CDR3 DNA is TGCGCCAGCAGCCCCAGTGGCCACGAGCAGTACTTC.

The table lists this clonotype with many counts. J is TRBJ1-1 and V is TRBV29-1; D gene unclear. The ends were cut back, 1 base at V and 5 bases at J, with 8 bases in the middle. The CDR3 spans 12 residues. Germline CDR1 SQVTM, CDR2 ANQGSEA. The CDR3 DNA follows: TGCAGCGTTGAAGCAGGTCGGACTGAAGCTTTCTTT. Translation: CSVEAGRTEAFF.

This clonotype was observed many times. CDR3 nucleotides: TGTGCCAGCAGCTCACTGACAGGCTCCTACGAGCAGTACTTC. The encoded protein is CASSSLTGSYEQYF. The chain has TRBV7-8 and TRBJ2-7; D is perhaps TRBD1 (6 bases). The germline V gene encodes CDR1 SGHVS and CDR2 FQNEAQ. The CDR3 is made up of 14 amino acids. The V end lost 4 bases, the J end lost 0 bases, and 10 bases lay between the germline ends.

The V and J genes are TRBV6-1 and TRBJ2-5, with D perhaps given as TRBD1 or TRBD2 (5 bases each). The CDR3 covers 13 residues. Germline V CDR1 and CDR2: MNHNS, SASEGT. V lost 4 bases, J lost 5 bases, and 11 bases lay in between. The CDR3 reads CASSGGPRETQYF. The CDR3 DNA reads TGTGCCAGCAGTGGGGGACCGCGGGAGACCCAGTACTTC.